One sample yielded the 30 T cell receptor beta chains listed below, sequenced in a study of cytomegalovirus exposure and HLA in healthy donors. PCR used 60 Vbeta primers and 13 Jbeta primers. The table came from immunoSEQ multiplex PCR; TCRdb's copy has only in-frame clones and leaves some out. The repertoire includes tens of thousands of clones, around 70% of them detected once, and around 6.5% sits in the top ten. The sequenced sample consisted of PBMCs. The source of these receptors is a woman aged 45-65 years in good health and CMV-seropositive.

The V and J genes are TRBV9 and TRBJ2-3, with a tentative D call TRBD2 (6 bases). The CDR3 extends over 14 amino acids. Trimming cost V 2 bases and J 5 bases, with 12 bases left between them. The germline V gene has CDR1 SGDLS and CDR2 YYNGEE. The DNA for the CDR3 is TGTGCCAGCAGCGTCCTTTGGGGAGGAGATACGCAGTATTTT. This encodes CASSVLWGGDTQYF.

The chain is built from TRBV7-2 and TRBJ2-7; D not certain. Germline V CDR1 and CDR2: SGHTA, FQGNSA. This CDR3 has 14 amino acids. Deletions cut 0 bases from V and 3 bases from J, with 9 bases between. This CDR3 reads CASSLALTRYEQYF. The CDR3 DNA sequence: TGTGCCAGCAGCTTAGCCCTTACTCGCTACGAGCAGTACTTC.

The chain combines TRBV9 with TRBJ1-1; a possible D gene is TRBD1 (6 bases). Trimming stripped 3 bases from V and 0 bases from J, with 12 bases between. The CDR3 contains 15 residues. Germline V gene sequence: CDR1 SGDLS, CDR2 YYNGEE. The CDR3 sequence: CASSGGGQMNTEAFF. CDR3 DNA: TGTGCCAGCAGCGGGGGGGGGCAGATGAACACTGAAGCTTTCTTT.

The V and J genes are TRBV5-6 and TRBJ2-7; the D gene is possibly TRBD1 (6 bases). V lost 3 bases to trimming and J lost 2 bases, with 12 bases between them. CDR1 is SGHDT and CDR2 is YYEEEE in the germline V gene. The CDR3 has 14 residues. The CDR3: CASSYRAGAYEQYF. In DNA, the CDR3 is TGTGCCAGCAGCTACAGGGCTGGGGCCTACGAGCAGTACTTC.

Written as DNA, the CDR3 is TGTGCCAGCAGTGAATATAGTAGTTCGAGCACAGATACGCAGTATTTT. Amino acid sequence: CASSEYSSSSTDTQYF. The rearrangement uses TRBV25-1 and TRBJ2-3; D ambiguous. V gave up 0 bases and J gave up 0 bases, with 10 bases separating them. Germline loops: CDR1 MGHDK, CDR2 SYGVNS. CDR3 size: 16 residues.

In nucleotides, the CDR3 is TGTGCCTGTACCAGGAACACTGAAGCTTTCTTT. Translation gives CACTRNTEAFF. The gene calls are TRBV7-9 and TRBJ1-1; no reliable D call. The CDR3 covers 11 residues. Germline CDR1 reads SEHNR; CDR2 reads FQNEAQ (reference sequence). V shed 11 bases and J shed 1 base, with 8 bases lying between them.

V and J are TRBV11-3 and TRBJ2-2; TRBD1 matches at 8 bases. Germline values: CDR1 SGHNT, CDR2 YENEEA. The trim removed 5 bases at V and 7 bases at J, leaving 15 bases unmatched. CDR3 length: 17 amino acids. The CDR3 region has the DNA TGTGCCAGCAGCCCCCGCCCGGGGACAGGAGCAATCGGGGAGCTGTTTTTT. It translates to CASSPRPGTGAIGELFF.

The gene calls are TRBV7-9 and TRBJ2-5; D remains ambiguous. This CDR3 has 12 residues. Germline loops: CDR1 SEHNR, CDR2 FQNEAQ (reference sequence). The V and J ends lost 5 bases and 4 bases respectively, with 8 bases between them. CDR3 bases: TGTGCCAGCAGCGCCATGAGAGAGACCCAGTACTTC. It specifies CASSAMRETQYF.

The chain combines TRBV9 with TRBJ1-3, with TRBD1 matching 7 bases. The CDR3 runs 14 residues. V was clipped by 2 bases and J by 6 bases; unmatched bases: 5. The germline CDR1 and CDR2 sequences are SGDLS and YYNGEE. The CDR3 DNA reads as TGTGCCAGCAGCGTTCAGGGGGGTATAAACACCATATATTTT. It yields the protein CASSVQGGINTIYF.

This clone was observed a handful of times. The chain combines TRBV7-6 with TRBJ2-7; D is possibly TRBD2 (5 bases). CDR1 and CDR2 from the germline V gene are SGHVS and FNYEAQ. There are 15 residues in the CDR3. The V gene lost 2 bases and the J gene lost 4 bases, with 15 bases spanning the gap. The CDR3 reads CASSLQAGGGYEQYF. The CDR3 DNA is TGTGCCAGCAGCTTACAGGCGGGTGGCGGGTACGAGCAGTACTTC.

The chain links TRBV9 to TRBJ1-4; 9 nucleotides line up with TRBD1. The CDR3 loop spans 18 amino acids. Looked up from germline, CDR1 is SGDLS and CDR2 is YYNGEE. Losses at the gene ends were 2 bases for V and 5 bases for J; bases not matched to a gene: 13. CDR3 sequence: CASSVGTGLFGPNEKLFF. DNA of the CDR3: TGTGCCAGCAGCGTTGGGACAGGGTTATTCGGACCGAATGAAAAACTGTTTTTT.

In regard to this clone: The DNA is left out, because the CDR3 cannot be placed on it with certainty; the CDR3 is given as TCRdb lists it. The CDR3 spells CAISSSGQLYNEQFF. The chain is built from TRBV10-3 and TRBJ2-1; TRBD1, the table's D call, was not compared with the DNA. Ends included, the CDR3 has 15 residues. Germline loops: CDR1 ENHRY, CDR2 SYGVKD.

This clone was counted between two and nine times. The genes are TRBV16 and TRBJ1-2, with D unresolved. Germline CDR1 KGHSY, CDR2 FQNENV. Trimming took 4 bases from V and 4 from J, leaving 7 bases between them. CDR3 length: 12 residues. CDR3 sequence reads: CASSPNPYGYTF. CDR3 sequence (DNA): TGTGCCAGCAGCCCCAATCCCTATGGCTACACCTTC.

The chain links TRBV27 to TRBJ1-3; 7 nucleotides align to TRBD1. This CDR3 has 15 amino acids. CDR1 and CDR2 (germline): MNHEY, SMNVEV (reference sequence). Unmatched junction bases numbered 8, after V lost 5 bases and J lost 4 bases. CDR3 sequence: CASSPSTGSGNTIYF. CDR3 DNA: TGTGCCAGCAGTCCATCGACAGGGTCAGGAAACACCATATATTTT.

The chain is built from TRBV6-1 and TRBJ1-5; 8 nucleotides agree with TRBD1. The CDR3 loop spans 14 amino acids. Trimming at V came to 4 bases and at J to 4 bases, leaving 3 bases not matched to a gene. Germline V lookup: CDR1 MNHNS, CDR2 SASEGT. The chain's CDR3 is CASSGDRRNQPQHF. The CDR3 DNA reads as TGTGCCAGCAGTGGGGACAGGCGGAATCAGCCCCAGCATTTT.

This rearrangement joins TRBV19 to TRBJ1-5, with D perhaps TRBD1 (5 bases). The CDR3 totals 16 residues. Germline V gene lookup returns CDR1 LNHDA and CDR2 SQIVND (reference sequence). Trimming removed 7 bases at V and 0 bases at J, with 16 bases between. The CDR3 bases are TGTGCCAGTACCTTTAGTCCAGGGAATAGCAATCAGCCCCAGCATTTT. It is translated as CASTFSPGNSNQPQHF.

This rearrangement joins TRBV11-3 to TRBJ1-4, with D possibly matching TRBD1 (6 bases). Per the germline V gene, CDR1 is SGHNT and CDR2 is YENEEA. The CDR3 consists of 13 residues. The V gene lost 6 bases and the J gene lost 1 base, with 6 bases spanning the gap. CDR3 nucleotides: TGTGCCAGCAGGGACAGAACTAATGAAAAACTGTTTTTT. Its protein is CASRDRTNEKLFF.

The V and J genes are TRBV6-1 and TRBJ2-3, with D tentatively TRBD2 (6 bases). Trimming removed 6 bases from V and 6 bases from J, with 16 bases in between. The germline V gene has CDR1 MNHNS and CDR2 SASEGT. The CDR3 length is 14 residues. CDR3 sequence reads: CASSRTGAGDTQYF. The CDR3 DNA reads TGTGCCAGCAGCCGGACTGGAGCGGGCGATACGCAGTATTTT.

This sequence joins TRBV4-1 and TRBJ2-7, with 7 bases that match TRBD1. Germline V gene data show CDR1 as MGHRA and CDR2 as YSYEKL. Trimming took 1 base from V and 1 from J; bases not matched to a gene: 10. The CDR3 totals 17 residues. The CDR3 nucleotides read TGCGCCAGCAGCCAAGGACCACAGGGGAACCCTTCCTACGAGCAGTACTTC. This codes for CASSQGPQGNPSYEQYF.

The gene calls are TRBV10-2 and TRBJ2-5; 8 bases line up with TRBD2. The germline V gene encodes CDR1 WSHSY and CDR2 SAAADI. J was trimmed by 4 bases and V by 6 bases; bases with no gene match: 10. CDR3 length equals 15 residues. The CDR3 spells CASSPLAGRRETQYF. The CDR3 region has the DNA TGCGCCAGCAGCCCATTAGCGGGAAGGCGAGAGACCCAGTACTTC.

The CDR3 protein is CASSLQGASNEKLFF. The DNA of the CDR3 is TGTGCCAGCAGTTTACAGGGGGCGTCTAATGAAAAACTGTTTTTT. The V gene is TRBV28, the J gene TRBJ1-4; TRBD1 aligns across 8 bases. From germline, CDR1 is MDHEN and CDR2 SYDVKM. V shed 2 bases, J shed 3 bases, and the junction held 2 bases outside the gene matches. This CDR3 has 15 residues. Full variable domain (missing parts from reference TRBV28 and TRBJ1-4): DVKVTQSSRYLVKRTGEKVFLECVQDMDHENMFWYRQDPGLGLRLIYFSYDVKMKEKGDIPEGYSVSREKKERFSLILESASTNQTSMYLCASSLQGASNEKLFFGSGTQLSVL.

V usage is TRBV10-3 and J usage is TRBJ1-5; D is unresolved. Germline V gene lookup returns CDR1 ENHRY and CDR2 SYGVKD. Trimming cost V 11 bases and J 3 bases, with 20 bases left between them. This CDR3 has 15 amino acids. The CDR3 here is CAGEGGRYLNQPQHF. The CDR3 coding sequence is TGTGCCGGGGAGGGAGGTCGATATCTCAATCAGCCCCAGCATTTT.

The V gene is TRBV7-8, the J gene TRBJ2-1; D call uncertain. The V end lost 5 bases, the J end lost 6 bases, and 14 bases lay between the germline ends. Per the germline V gene, CDR1 is SGHVS and CDR2 is FQNEAQ. The CDR3 runs to 14 residues. In nucleotides, the CDR3 is TGTGCCAGCAGCCTGCACCCAGTTCCCAATGAGCAGTTCTTC. This gives the protein CASSLHPVPNEQFF.

The chain has TRBV6-1 and TRBJ2-7; D gene ambiguous. The V and J ends lost 3 bases and 8 bases respectively, with 8 bases between them. The CDR3 consists of 11 residues. Looked up from germline, CDR1 is MNHNS and CDR2 is SASEGT. CDR3 loop: CASSEQVQQYF. In DNA form, the CDR3 reads TGTGCCAGCAGTGAGCAGGTGCAGCAGTACTTC.

The chain carries TRBV9 and TRBJ2-3; 9 positions agree with TRBD2. J was trimmed by 4 bases and V by 0 bases; bases with no gene match: 12. The CDR3 spans 18 residues. The germline gives CDR1 SGDLS, CDR2 YYNGEE. CDR3 in DNA: TGTGCCAGCAGCGTAGCCCCTTTGGGCGGGAGGGGGGCAGATACGCAGTATTTT. Its protein is CASSVAPLGGRGADTQYF.

In this sample, this clone turned up a few times. V usage is TRBV13 and J usage is TRBJ2-5; a weak D match, TRBD2 (6 bases). From germline, CDR1 is PRHDT and CDR2 FYEKMQ (reference sequence). With 0 bases removed from V and 3 bases from J, the gap between germline ends came to 17 bases. The CDR3 length is 17 residues. The CDR3 here is CASSLGPGEGTKETQYF. The CDR3 DNA reads as TGTGCCAGCAGCTTAGGTCCGGGAGAGGGGACCAAAGAGACCCAGTACTTC.

V is TRBV30 and J is TRBJ2-7; 16 nucleotides align to TRBD2. Germline CDR1 GTSNPN, CDR2 SVGIG (reference sequence). V was pared by 3 bases and J by 8 bases, with 13 bases of the junction left unmatched. The CDR3 has 17 amino acids. This CDR3 reads CAWRVIGTSGRGFKQYF. CDR3 in DNA: TGTGCCTGGAGGGTTATCGGGACTAGCGGGAGGGGGTTCAAGCAGTACTTC.

V and J are TRBV7-3 and TRBJ2-6; TRBD1 matches at 8 bases. The V segment lost 5 bases and the J segment 0 bases; nucleotides outside the gene matches: 9. Per germline, CDR1 SGHTA and CDR2 FQGTGA. The CDR3 spans 18 residues. CDR3 amino acids: CASSATGGPSSGANVLTF. As DNA, the CDR3 is TGTGCCAGCAGCGCCACAGGGGGACCGAGCTCTGGGGCCAACGTCCTGACTTTC.

The rearrangement uses TRBV21-1 and TRBJ1-5; the DNA was not used to check the table's D call, TRBD1. TRBV21-1 is designated a pseudogene. The CDR3 runs to 21 residues. DNA for the CDR3: TGTGCCAGCAGCAACCCACCGAGGACAGGGTTAACGCTCTATAGCAATCAGCCCCAGCATTTT. Translated, it gives CASSNPPRTGLTLYSNQPQHF.

This chain uses TRBV7-8 with TRBJ2-5; D perhaps matches TRBD2 (5 bases). CDR3 length: 14 amino acids. Looked up from germline, CDR1 is SGHVS and CDR2 is FQNEAQ. V dropped 1 base and J dropped 4 bases, with 10 bases sitting between them. This chain's CDR3 is CASSLVGGRETQYF. CDR3 nucleotide sequence: TGTGCCAGCAGCTTAGTTGGAGGTAGAGAGACCCAGTACTTC.